The present entry profiles one TCR beta chain with its context. This sample is drawn from a study of blood T cell repertoires in COVID-19. CDR1 MNHNS and CDR2 SASEGT come from the germline V gene. The CDR3 is made up of 13 amino acids. Trimming cost V 2 bases and J 6 bases, with 8 bases left between them. Clones were read by immunoSEQ multiplex PCR, and TCRdb kept only the in-frame ones, dropping some. The table includes roughly 290,000 clones, about 83% detected once. Membership in each cohort depended on participant-reported clinical history. The genes are TRBV6-1 and TRBJ1-5, with a possible D match to TRBD1 (6 bases). Sequenced input: PBMCs or T cells enriched from blood (not recorded which). The source is a woman in her thirties or forties who had recovered from COVID-19. CDR3 sequence: CASSEQGSQPQHF. In DNA, the CDR3 is TGTGCCAGCAGTGAACAGGGGTCTCAGCCCCAGCATTTT.